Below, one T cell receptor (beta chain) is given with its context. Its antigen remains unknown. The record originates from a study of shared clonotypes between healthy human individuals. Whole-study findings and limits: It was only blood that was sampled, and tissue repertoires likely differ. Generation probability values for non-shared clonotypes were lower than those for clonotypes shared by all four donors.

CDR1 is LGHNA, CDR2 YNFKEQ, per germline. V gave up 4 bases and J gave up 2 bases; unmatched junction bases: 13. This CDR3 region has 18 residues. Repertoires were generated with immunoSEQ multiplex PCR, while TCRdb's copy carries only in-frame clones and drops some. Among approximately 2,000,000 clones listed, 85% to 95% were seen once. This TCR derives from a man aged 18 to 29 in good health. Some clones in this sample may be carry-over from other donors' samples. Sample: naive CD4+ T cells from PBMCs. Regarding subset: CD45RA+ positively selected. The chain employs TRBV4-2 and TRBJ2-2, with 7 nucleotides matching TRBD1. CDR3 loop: CASSRGPSGTANTGELFF. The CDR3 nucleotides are TGTGCCAGCAGCCGAGGACCCTCCGGGACAGCAAACACCGGGGAGCTGTTTTTT.